This TCR beta chain comes out of a study of cytomegalovirus exposure and HLA in healthy donors. Across the study: It was reported in a later analysis that the 100 to 150 validation repertoires used the same platform as the approximately 650 first-cohort repertoires.

Assay: immunoSEQ multiplex PCR; the TCRdb copy retains only in-frame clones and omits some. The sample records 250,000 to 350,000 clones, around 87% being singletons. Remarks on this clone: Antigen unknown.

General study results and limits: High sensitivity and specificity were reportedly achieved when the classifier diagnosed cytomegalovirus status. The study found most TCR sequences rare, yet found some public TCRs in many donors.

This CDR3 contains 14 residues. Germline-derived CDR1 and CDR2 are MGHRA and YSYEKL. The V and J ends lost 1 base and 1 base respectively, with 7 bases between them. Sequenced material: PBMCs. This rearrangement joins TRBV4-1 to TRBJ1-1; D unresolved. The TCR sequence derives from a woman aged 25-40 years in good health and CMV-seropositive. The CDR3 DNA is TGCGCCAGCAGCCAAGTTTCGGCGAACACTGAAGCTTTCTTT. Translated, it gives CASSQVSANTEAFF.